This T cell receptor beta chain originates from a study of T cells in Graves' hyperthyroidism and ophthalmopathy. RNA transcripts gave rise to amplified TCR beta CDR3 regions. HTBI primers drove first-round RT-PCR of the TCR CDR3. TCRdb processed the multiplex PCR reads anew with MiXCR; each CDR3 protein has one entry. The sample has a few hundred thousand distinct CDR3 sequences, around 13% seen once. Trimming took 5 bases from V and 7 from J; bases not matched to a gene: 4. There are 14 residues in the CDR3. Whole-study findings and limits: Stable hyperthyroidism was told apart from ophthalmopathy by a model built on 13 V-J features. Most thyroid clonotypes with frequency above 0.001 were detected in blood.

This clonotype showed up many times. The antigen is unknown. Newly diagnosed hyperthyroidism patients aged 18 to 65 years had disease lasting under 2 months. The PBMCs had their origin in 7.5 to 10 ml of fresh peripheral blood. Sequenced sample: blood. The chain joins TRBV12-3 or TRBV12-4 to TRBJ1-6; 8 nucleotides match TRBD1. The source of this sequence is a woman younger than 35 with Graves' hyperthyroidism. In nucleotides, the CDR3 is TGTGCCAGCAGTCGGACAGGGATAAATTCACCCCTCCACTTT. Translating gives CASSRTGINSPLHF.